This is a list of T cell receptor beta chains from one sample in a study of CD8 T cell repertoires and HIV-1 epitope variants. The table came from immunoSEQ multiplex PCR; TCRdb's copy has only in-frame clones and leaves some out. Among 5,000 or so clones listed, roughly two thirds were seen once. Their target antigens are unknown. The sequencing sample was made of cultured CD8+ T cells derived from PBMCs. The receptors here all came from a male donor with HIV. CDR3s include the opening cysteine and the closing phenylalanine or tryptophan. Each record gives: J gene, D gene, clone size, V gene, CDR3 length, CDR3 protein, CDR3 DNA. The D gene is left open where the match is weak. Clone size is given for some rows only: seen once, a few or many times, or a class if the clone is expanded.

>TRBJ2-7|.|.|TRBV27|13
CASGNWPAGEQYF
TGTGCCAGCGGTAACTGGCCTGCGGGCGAGCAGTACTTC
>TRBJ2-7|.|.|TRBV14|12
CASSPAHYEQYF
TGTGCCAGCAGCCCTGCTCACTACGAGCAGTACTTC
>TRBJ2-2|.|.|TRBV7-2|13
CASSFRRTGELFF
TGTGCCAGCAGCTTTAGAAGGACCGGGGAGCTGTTTTTT
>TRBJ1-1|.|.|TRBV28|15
CASSIVSSGDTEAFF
TGTGCCAGCAGCATAGTCAGCAGTGGAGACACTGAAGCTTTCTTT
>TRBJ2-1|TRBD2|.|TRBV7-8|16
CASSLARGSSYNEQFF
TGTGCCAGCAGCTTGGCGCGGGGGAGCTCCTACAATGAGCAGTTCTTC
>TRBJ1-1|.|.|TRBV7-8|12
CASSPSRSGAFF
TGTGCCAGCAGCCCAAGCCGATCTGGAGCTTTCTTT
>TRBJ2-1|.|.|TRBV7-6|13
CASSLVLNNEQFF
TGTGCCAGCAGCTTAGTACTGAACAATGAGCAGTTCTTC
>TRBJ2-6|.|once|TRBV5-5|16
CASSPHVGSGANVLTF
TGTGCCAGCAGCCCCCACGTTGGCTCTGGGGCCAACGTCCTGACTTTC
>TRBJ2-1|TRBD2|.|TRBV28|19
CASSLWGTSGSTLDNEQFF
TGTGCCAGCAGTTTATGGGGGACTAGCGGGAGTACACTTGACAATGAGCAGTTCTTC
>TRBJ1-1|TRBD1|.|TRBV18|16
CASSPRTGLMNTEAFF
TGTGCCAGCTCACCGAGGACAGGATTAATGAACACTGAAGCTTTCTTT
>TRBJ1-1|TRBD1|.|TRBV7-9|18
CASSFDFGTGGLNTEAFF
TGTGCCAGCAGCTTCGATTTCGGGACAGGGGGCCTGAACACTGAAGCTTTCTTT
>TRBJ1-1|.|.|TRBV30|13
CAWAVQGNTEAFF
TGTGCCTGGGCCGTACAGGGGAACACTGAAGCTTTCTTT
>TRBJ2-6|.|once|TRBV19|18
CASSPGGRKPSGANVLTF
TGTGCCAGCAGCCCTGGTGGACGAAAACCCTCTGGGGCCAACGTCCTGACTTTC